The clone carrying this TCR beta chain was seen ten or more times. Its antigen is not identified. V lost 5 bases, J lost 0 bases, and 11 bases stayed unmatched. Germline assignment: CDR1 KGHDR and CDR2 SFDVKD. The CDR3 extends over 19 amino acids. This entry belongs to a study of identical twins. Overall study findings and caveats: Excess sharing by twins proved weaker in beta out-of-frame sequences. Memory repertoires lacked the insertion deficit that abundant cord blood beta clonotypes showed. Partly confounded zero-insertion analyses could result from invariant MAIT and iNKT cells. Conclusions were based on cross-sectional statistical analysis, without following the same donors.

TCRdb processed the 5' RACE reads anew with MiXCR; each CDR3 protein has one entry. The sample yields some 240,000 distinct CDR3 sequences, about 9% seen once. The data also belong to a second study, concerning yellow fever vaccine responses in identical twins.

Sequenced sample: CD8+ T cells sorted from blood. This TCR was recovered from a woman in her late teens or twenties in good health. The chain couples TRBV24-1 to TRBJ2-3; 12 bases map to TRBD2. For the CDR3, the DNA is TGTGCCACCAGTGGAGGACTAGCGGGACAGGATGCTAGCACAGATACGCAGTATTTT. Translation gives CATSGGLAGQDASTDTQYF.